This is a list of T cell receptor beta chains from one sample in a study of shared clonotypes between healthy human individuals. Sequencing was performed with immunoSEQ multiplex PCR; in TCRdb, only in-frame clones are kept and a portion is missing. The sample yields some 2 million clones, about 95% seen once. Sequencing input: naive CD8+ T cells sorted from blood. These receptor sequences come from a man aged 18 to 30 in good health. CDR3s include the opening cysteine and the closing phenylalanine or tryptophan. The D gene is left open where the match is weak. Clone sizes are given selectively: once, few, many, or a class where the clone is expanded.

clone size: -; D gene: -; V gene: TRBV13; J gene: TRBJ2-7; CDR3 DNA: TGTGCCAGCAGCTCGGCCGGCACCTACGAGCAGTACTTC; CDR3 protein: CASSSAGTYEQYF
clone size: -; D gene: -; V gene: TRBV11-2; J gene: TRBJ1-3; CDR3 DNA: TGTGCCAGCAGCCTCACTCCCGTCCCTGGAAACACCATATATTTT; CDR3 protein: CASSLTPVPGNTIYF
clone size: -; D gene: TRBD2; V gene: TRBV11-2; J gene: TRBJ2-7; CDR3 DNA: TGTGCCAGCAACCCGGGCCCTAGCGGGAGCTCCTACGAGCAGTACTTC; CDR3 protein: CASNPGPSGSSYEQYF
clone size: -; D gene: -; V gene: TRBV4-2; J gene: TRBJ2-7; CDR3 DNA: TGTGCCAGCAGCCAAGAATGGCAGGGGACTTACGAGCAGTACTTC; CDR3 protein: CASSQEWQGTYEQYF
clone size: -; D gene: -; V gene: TRBV4-1; J gene: TRBJ2-2; CDR3 DNA: TGCGCCAGCAGCCAAAAGACCACCGGGGAGCTGTTTTTT; CDR3 protein: CASSQKTTGELFF
clone size: -; D gene: TRBD1; V gene: TRBV4-1; J gene: TRBJ1-4; CDR3 DNA: TGCGCCAGCAGCCAAATCGCTGGACAGGGCCCACCAGGGGTGTTTTTT; CDR3 protein: CASSQIAGQGPPGVFF
clone size: -; D gene: TRBD2; V gene: TRBV9; J gene: TRBJ2-7; CDR3 DNA: TGTGCCAGCAGCGTAGAGGTAGCGGGGGGCGACGAGCAGTACTTC; CDR3 protein: CASSVEVAGGDEQYF
clone size: once; D gene: TRBD1; V gene: TRBV30; J gene: TRBJ1-6; CDR3 DNA: TGTGCCTGGAGTGCGGGACAGGGAAATTCACCCCTCCACTTT; CDR3 protein: CAWSAGQGNSPLHF
clone size: -; D gene: -; V gene: TRBV19; J gene: TRBJ2-7; CDR3 DNA: TGTGCCAGTAGTATAGCTGGGACGACGGGCTACGAGCAGTACTTC; CDR3 protein: CASSIAGTTGYEQYF
clone size: -; D gene: -; V gene: TRBV5-6; J gene: TRBJ2-2; CDR3 DNA: TGTGCCAGCAGCCTGACGAGGGCTCTCGATAGCACCGGGGAGCTGTTTTTT; CDR3 protein: CASSLTRALDSTGELFF
clone size: -; D gene: TRBD2; V gene: TRBV12-5; J gene: TRBJ2-5; CDR3 DNA: TGTGCTAGTGGTCCAGGACTAGTGATCCCAGAGACCCAGTACTTC; CDR3 protein: CASGPGLVIPETQYF
clone size: -; D gene: -; V gene: TRBV13; J gene: TRBJ1-3; CDR3 DNA: TGTGCCAGCAGCCTAGCCGAGAATGGAAACACCATATATTTT; CDR3 protein: CASSLAENGNTIYF
clone size: -; D gene: -; V gene: TRBV29-1; J gene: TRBJ2-7; CDR3 DNA: TGCAGCGTCCTTTGGACGACCTCCTACGAGCAGTACTTC; CDR3 protein: CSVLWTTSYEQYF
clone size: -; D gene: -; V gene: TRBV19; J gene: TRBJ1-1; CDR3 DNA: TGTGCCAGTAGTATAGATCTATGGAGCTCTGAAGCTTTCTTT; CDR3 protein: CASSIDLWSSEAFF
clone size: -; D gene: TRBD2; V gene: TRBV10-3; J gene: TRBJ2-7; CDR3 DNA: TGTGCCATCAGTGATATCGGGGGGGAAGTCTACGAGCAGTACTTC; CDR3 protein: CAISDIGGEVYEQYF
clone size: once; D gene: -; V gene: TRBV7-9; J gene: TRBJ1-1; CDR3 DNA: TGTGCCAGCAGCTCCGCAGACGGGATGAACACTGAAGCTTTCTTT; CDR3 protein: CASSSADGMNTEAFF
clone size: -; D gene: -; V gene: TRBV19; J gene: TRBJ1-5; CDR3 DNA: TGTGCCAGTAGTACTTATGAAGCGACCAATCAGCCCCAGCATTTT; CDR3 protein: CASSTYEATNQPQHF
clone size: -; D gene: -; V gene: TRBV28; J gene: TRBJ1-5; CDR3 DNA: TGTGCCACCAGCCCTTCCCGGCAGCCCCAGCATTTT; CDR3 protein: CATSPSRQPQHF
clone size: -; D gene: TRBD1; V gene: TRBV4-1; J gene: TRBJ2-7; CDR3 DNA: TGCGCCAGCAGCCCATTCCCTGGGACAGGGAGATACGAGCAGTACTTC; CDR3 protein: CASSPFPGTGRYEQYF
clone size: -; D gene: -; V gene: TRBV13; J gene: TRBJ2-1; CDR3 DNA: TGTGGCAGCACCCTTTCGAGCTCCTACAATGAGCAGTTCTTC; CDR3 protein: CGSTLSSSYNEQFF
clone size: -; D gene: -; V gene: TRBV5-1; J gene: TRBJ2-1; CDR3 DNA: TGCGCCAGCAGCTTGGGTGAACAGTCCTACAATGAGCAGTTCTTC; CDR3 protein: CASSLGEQSYNEQFF
clone size: -; D gene: -; V gene: TRBV5-6; J gene: TRBJ2-1; CDR3 DNA: TGTGCCAGCAGCTTGGTACAGGGTTATGAGCAGTTCTTC; CDR3 protein: CASSLVQGYEQFF
clone size: -; D gene: -; V gene: TRBV28; J gene: TRBJ2-7; CDR3 DNA: TGTGCCAGCAGCATTCTAGACGAGCAGTACTTC; CDR3 protein: CASSILDEQYF
clone size: -; D gene: -; V gene: TRBV27; J gene: TRBJ2-7; CDR3 DNA: TGTGCCAGCAGTTTATTGGGGCAGGGCAACGAGCAGTACTTC; CDR3 protein: CASSLLGQGNEQYF
clone size: -; D gene: TRBD2; V gene: TRBV19; J gene: TRBJ2-7; CDR3 DNA: TGTGCCAGTAGTATTAGCGGGAACTTCTACGAGCAGTACTTC; CDR3 protein: CASSISGNFYEQYF
clone size: -; D gene: -; V gene: TRBV25-1; J gene: TRBJ2-3; CDR3 DNA: TGTGCCAGCAGTGAATCCCCCAACACAGATACGCAGTATTTT; CDR3 protein: CASSESPNTDTQYF
clone size: once; D gene: -; V gene: TRBV6-6; J gene: TRBJ1-1; CDR3 DNA: TGTGCCAGCAGTTCTTCTGCTGAAGCTTTCTTT; CDR3 protein: CASSSSAEAFF
clone size: -; D gene: -; V gene: TRBV2; J gene: TRBJ1-3; CDR3 DNA: TGTGCCAGCAGTGACTTGAACACCATATATTTT; CDR3 protein: CASSDLNTIYF
clone size: -; D gene: -; V gene: TRBV4-1; J gene: TRBJ2-7; CDR3 DNA: TGCGCCAGCAGCCAAGCGTTCCCGGGGAGCTCCTACGAGCAGTACTTC; CDR3 protein: CASSQAFPGSSYEQYF
clone size: -; D gene: TRBD2; V gene: TRBV9; J gene: TRBJ2-3; CDR3 DNA: TGTGCCAGCAGCGTAGATGTAACGGGAGGTAGCACAGATACGCAGTATTTT; CDR3 protein: CASSVDVTGGSTDTQYF
clone size: -; D gene: TRBD1; V gene: TRBV13; J gene: TRBJ1-1; CDR3 DNA: TGTGCCAGCAGCCCGGAGATTGGGACAGGGACTTTCGAAGCTTTCTTT; CDR3 protein: CASSPEIGTGTFEAFF
clone size: -; D gene: TRBD1; V gene: TRBV19; J gene: TRBJ2-2; CDR3 DNA: TGTGCCAGTAGCTATGGACAGGGAATCCCCGGGGAGCTGTTTTTT; CDR3 protein: CASSYGQGIPGELFF
clone size: -; D gene: -; V gene: TRBV28; J gene: TRBJ2-7; CDR3 DNA: TGTGCCAGCAGTCCCGCAGGGGCAACCTACGAGCAGTACTTC; CDR3 protein: CASSPAGATYEQYF
clone size: -; D gene: TRBD1; V gene: TRBV7-9; J gene: TRBJ2-7; CDR3 DNA: TGTGCCAGCAGCCCCGGGGCAGGGGGCTCCTACGAGCAGTACTTC; CDR3 protein: CASSPGAGGSYEQYF
clone size: -; D gene: -; V gene: TRBV2; J gene: TRBJ1-1; CDR3 DNA: TGTGCCATTACCGGGCCGAACACTGAAGCTTTCTTT; CDR3 protein: CAITGPNTEAFF
clone size: -; D gene: TRBD1; V gene: TRBV7-9; J gene: TRBJ1-1; CDR3 DNA: TGTGCCAGCAGCCTGGGGACAGCCCAAGTAGCCAAAGCTTTCTTT; CDR3 protein: CASSLGTAQVAKAFF
clone size: -; D gene: TRBD1; V gene: TRBV19; J gene: TRBJ1-1; CDR3 DNA: TGTGCCAGTATGGAGACAGGGGTTCAGAGAGCTTTCTTT; CDR3 protein: CASMETGVQRAFF
clone size: once; D gene: -; V gene: TRBV27; J gene: TRBJ2-7; CDR3 DNA: TGTGCCAGCAGTCCTCTAGTAGGGGGGGCCTACGAGCAGTACTTC; CDR3 protein: CASSPLVGGAYEQYF
clone size: -; D gene: -; V gene: TRBV2; J gene: TRBJ1-3; CDR3 DNA: TGTGCCAGCAGTGATGGGACACCCGTCTCTGGAAACACCATATATTTT; CDR3 protein: CASSDGTPVSGNTIYF
clone size: -; D gene: -; V gene: TRBV6-5; J gene: TRBJ1-1; CDR3 DNA: TGTGCCAGCAGCAACGGGGGGGTCACTGAAGCTTTCTTT; CDR3 protein: CASSNGGVTEAFF
clone size: -; D gene: -; V gene: TRBV19; J gene: TRBJ2-1; CDR3 DNA: TGTGCCAGTAGTATTTTCTCCGGCAATGAGCAGTTCTTC; CDR3 protein: CASSIFSGNEQFF
clone size: -; D gene: -; V gene: TRBV5-4; J gene: TRBJ1-2; CDR3 DNA: TGTGCCAGCAGTTATGACCGGGCTAACTATGGCTACACCTTC; CDR3 protein: CASSYDRANYGYTF
clone size: -; D gene: -; V gene: TRBV5-1; J gene: TRBJ2-7; CDR3 DNA: TGCGCCAGCAGCTTGGGGGACCCAAGAGGTTACGAGCAGTACTTC; CDR3 protein: CASSLGDPRGYEQYF
clone size: -; D gene: TRBD1; V gene: TRBV2; J gene: TRBJ1-1; CDR3 DNA: TGTGCCAGCCAATTGACAGGGGGCGCCGGATTGATCACTGAAGCTTTCTTT; CDR3 protein: CASQLTGGAGLITEAFF
clone size: -; D gene: -; V gene: TRBV7-3; J gene: TRBJ2-1; CDR3 DNA: TGTGCCAGCAGCGCGTTTAGCGGTTCTCACAATGAGCAGTTCTTC; CDR3 protein: CASSAFSGSHNEQFF
clone size: -; D gene: TRBD2; V gene: TRBV10-1; J gene: TRBJ2-3; CDR3 DNA: TGCGCCAGGAGATCTCGGACTGGCGGGAGTCCAGTAGATACGCAGTATTTT; CDR3 protein: CARRSRTGGSPVDTQYF
clone size: once; D gene: -; V gene: TRBV5-1; J gene: TRBJ2-5; CDR3 DNA: TGCGCCAGCAGCTTCTCCGGGGCTCCAGAGGAGACCCAGTACTTC; CDR3 protein: CASSFSGAPEETQYF
clone size: -; D gene: -; V gene: TRBV4-1; J gene: TRBJ1-2; CDR3 DNA: TGCGCCAGCAGCCAAGAAGCTGGGGACTATGGCTACACCTTC; CDR3 protein: CASSQEAGDYGYTF
clone size: once; D gene: -; V gene: TRBV6-6; J gene: TRBJ1-2; CDR3 DNA: TGTGCCAGCAGTTACGTAGTCGACAGAAGCGATGGCTACACCTTC; CDR3 protein: CASSYVVDRSDGYTF
clone size: -; D gene: TRBD2; V gene: TRBV13; J gene: TRBJ2-1; CDR3 DNA: TGTGCCAGCAGCTCCTGGGCGGGAGGGGCCTACAATGAGCAGTTCTTC; CDR3 protein: CASSSWAGGAYNEQFF
clone size: -; D gene: -; V gene: TRBV9; J gene: TRBJ2-1; CDR3 DNA: TGTGCCAGCAGCGTAGGGGGAAGCGGTACCAGTTCCTACAATGAGCAGTTCTTC; CDR3 protein: CASSVGGSGTSSYNEQFF
clone size: -; D gene: TRBD1; V gene: TRBV7-9; J gene: TRBJ1-1; CDR3 DNA: TGTGCCAGCAGCCGAGGGACAGGGATAATCACTGAAGCTTTCTTT; CDR3 protein: CASSRGTGIITEAFF
clone size: -; D gene: -; V gene: TRBV6-1; J gene: TRBJ1-2; CDR3 DNA: TGTGCCAGCAGTCACAGGGACTATGGCTACACCTTC; CDR3 protein: CASSHRDYGYTF
clone size: -; D gene: -; V gene: TRBV11-2; J gene: TRBJ2-7; CDR3 DNA: TGTGCCAGCAGCGCAGGGGTGAGCTACGAGCAGTACTTC; CDR3 protein: CASSAGVSYEQYF
clone size: -; D gene: -; V gene: TRBV19; J gene: TRBJ2-1; CDR3 DNA: TGTGCCAGTAATGGGGACGGGGCCAGAATAATACCCTACAATGAGCAGTTCTTC; CDR3 protein: CASNGDGARIIPYNEQFF
clone size: once; D gene: -; V gene: TRBV29-1; J gene: TRBJ1-2; CDR3 DNA: TGCAGCGTTGTCCCGCCAGCGCACTTTGAGAACTATGGCTACACCTTC; CDR3 protein: CSVVPPAHFENYGYTF
clone size: once; D gene: -; V gene: TRBV5-4; J gene: TRBJ1-2; CDR3 DNA: TGTGCCAGCAGCTTGTCCGGGAGTAATGGCTACACCTTC; CDR3 protein: CASSLSGSNGYTF